This is a list of T cell receptor beta chains from one sample in a study of cytomegalovirus exposure and HLA in healthy donors. Libraries were prepared by immunoSEQ multiplex PCR; TCRdb keeps only in-frame clonotypes and omits some of them. The profile shows about 140,000 clones, roughly 73% of them singletons. Sample: PBMCs. All receptors come from a man between 18 and 29 years old in good health and CMV-seropositive. Each CDR3 is given with its conserved first and last residue. Each record gives: D gene, clone size, V gene, J gene, CDR3 DNA, CDR3 protein. The D gene is left open where the match is weak. Only part of the rows carry a size: once, few, many, or a class if the clone is expanded.

.	.	TRBV28	TRBJ2-7	TGTGCCAGCAGAGGGCGGGATCTCAGGCCCGAGCAGTACTTC	CASRGRDLRPEQYF
TRBD2	.	TRBV19	TRBJ2-7	TGTGCCACTCGCACTAGCGGGGACTCCTACGAGCAGTACTTC	CATRTSGDSYEQYF
.	.	TRBV11-2	TRBJ2-7	TGTGCCAGCAGCCTAAACTCCGGGACTCCCTACGAGCAGTACTTC	CASSLNSGTPYEQYF
TRBD1	.	TRBV19	TRBJ1-5	TGTGCCAGTAGTATACAACAGGGGGCCTCCTTCAATCAGCCCCAGCATTTT	CASSIQQGASFNQPQHF
.	once	TRBV7-3	TRBJ2-5	TGTGCCAGCAGCTCGGACTGGGTTGAGGAGACCCAGTACTTC	CASSSDWVEETQYF
.	.	TRBV7-2	TRBJ1-1	TGTGCCAGCAGCCAACACAGGAAAAACACTGAAGCTTTCTTT	CASSQHRKNTEAFF
TRBD2	.	TRBV13	TRBJ2-1	TGTGCCAGCAGCTTAGTTTCGGGGGGGCATGAGCAGTTCTTC	CASSLVSGGHEQFF
TRBD1	.	TRBV28	TRBJ1-2	TGTGCCAGCAGGGAAAGGACAGGGTCTGGCTACACCTTC	CASRERTGSGYTF
.	.	TRBV5-8	TRBJ2-7	TGTGCCAGCAGCTTTACCTTAACCTACGAGCAGTACTTC	CASSFTLTYEQYF
TRBD2	.	TRBV28	TRBJ2-7	TGTGCCAGCAGTTTCCCGACTAGCGGGATACTTGGGACTACGGAGCAGTACTTC	CASSFPTSGILGTTEQYF
.	.	TRBV6-1	TRBJ1-5	TGTGCCAGCAGCGGGATCGACAGGTATAATCAGCCCCAGCATTTT	CASSGIDRYNQPQHF
.	.	TRBV6-1	TRBJ2-7	TGTGCCAGCAGCGAGAGACAATCACCCTACGAGCAGTACTTC	CASSERQSPYEQYF
TRBD2	.	TRBV10-1	TRBJ2-3	TGCGCCAGCAGTGAGTTGGGGACTAGGGGCACAGATACGCAGTATTTT	CASSELGTRGTDTQYF
.	.	TRBV19	TRBJ2-1	TGTGCCAGTAGTATAGATCATGCGAGCTCCTACAATGAGCAGTTCTTC	CASSIDHASSYNEQFF
.	.	TRBV20-1	TRBJ2-7	TGCAGTGCTACCCAGGGCTACGAGCAGTACTTC	CSATQGYEQYF